This TCR beta chain is from a study of beta chain features in type 1 diabetes. General observations from the study: Within each of all four CD4+ subsets, Type 1 diabetes patients had TCRB CDR3s that were moderately but significantly shorter. A pattern of fewer insertions and more deletions at VDJ junctions was seen in type 1 diabetes patients.

This clone has only a few counts. Its antigen is undetermined. CDR1 and CDR2 (germline): SGHDN, FVKESK. The V and J ends lost 4 bases and 13 bases, in that order; junction bases with no gene match: 6. This CDR3 is built from 12 residues. The entirety of the isolated RNA underwent reverse transcription, so expressed TCRB transcripts were sequenced. Only in-frame clones appear in the TCRdb table, and some are missing; sequencing was by immunoSEQ multiplex PCR. The sample lists under 300,000 clones, over 20% occurring once. The chain employs TRBV14 and TRBJ2-1, with 8 bases aligning to TRBD1. The sequenced sample was naive CD4+ T cells from blood. This TCR was sampled from a woman in her thirties or forties with type 1 diabetes. The CDR3 loop is CASSPSGQGQFF. CDR3 in DNA: TGTGCCAGCAGCCCCTCCGGACAGGGTCAGTTCTTC.